The 30 T cell receptor beta chains below come from one sample, sequenced in a study of T cell responses to AZD1222 COVID-19 vaccine. The method was immunoSEQ multiplex PCR; TCRdb's version includes in-frame clones alone and lacks a portion of them. Among 150,000 or so clones, around 92% were seen once, and the ten largest hold 1% to 1.5%. Sequencing used peripheral blood, obtained 28 days after the second AZD1222 dose. Receptor source: an adult who received the AZD1222 COVID-19 vaccine.

The rearrangement joins TRBV11-2 to TRBJ1-1; unclear D gene. V lost 0 bases and J lost 3, with 5 bases in between. The CDR3 sequence is 13 residues long. The germline V gene encodes CDR1 SGHAT and CDR2 FQNNGV. The CDR3 region is CASSLDSYTEAFF. In DNA form, the CDR3 reads TGTGCCAGCAGCTTAGACAGTTACACTGAAGCTTTCTTT.

This chain links TRBV12-3 or TRBV12-4 with TRBJ2-1; maybe TRBD1 (5 bases). This CDR3 region has 12 residues. The V end was cut by 2 bases, the J end by 6 bases, with 5 bases between. The CDR3 loop reads CASSLQGNEQFF. CDR3 nucleotide sequence: TGTGCCAGCAGTTTACAGGGCAATGAGCAGTTCTTC.

This chain uses TRBV4-3 with TRBJ1-4; a possible D gene is TRBD1 (6 bases). Trimming took 1 base from V and 11 from J, leaving 17 bases between them. Germline CDR1 LGHNA, CDR2 YSLEER. The CDR3 covers 15 residues. CDR3 coding DNA: TGCGCCAGCAGCCAAGGGATCCGGCAGGGGAGGAAACTGTTTTTT. Translation gives CASSQGIRQGRKLFF.

This chain uses TRBV24-1 with TRBJ2-7; TRBD1 might be the D (6 bases). The CDR3 consists of 13 residues. CDR1 and CDR2 from the germline V gene are KGHDR and SFDVKD. V was pared by 5 bases and J by 1 base, with 8 bases between. CDR3 in amino acids: CATSGGQSYEQYF. CDR3 nucleotide sequence: TGTGCCACCAGTGGCGGACAGTCCTACGAGCAGTACTTC.

The chain is built from TRBV10-3 and TRBJ1-1; D call uncertain. CDR3 size: 13 residues. The V gene's germline CDR1 is ENHRY and CDR2 SYGVKD. V was shortened by 5 bases and J by 0 bases, with 7 bases between the two germline ends. The CDR3 DNA is TGTGCCATCAGTCATGGACTGAACACTGAAGCTTTCTTT. This encodes CAISHGLNTEAFF.

The J gene is TRBJ1-5, the V gene TRBV19, with D possibly being TRBD1 (6 bases). The CDR3 has 13 residues. Germline CDR1 is LNHDA and CDR2 is SQIVND (reference sequence). The V gene lost 7 bases and the J gene lost 3 bases, with 10 bases spanning the gap. The CDR3 loop is CASTRGDNQPQHF. The CDR3, as DNA: TGTGCCAGTACGAGGGGGGACAATCAGCCCCAGCATTTT.

DNA of the CDR3: TGTGCCAGCAGCTTGGGACCAGGGACAGGGGAGCAGTACTTC. Translating it yields CASSLGPGTGEQYF. V and J are TRBV5-4 and TRBJ2-7; 9 bases fit TRBD1. With 0 bases clipped from V and 7 bases from J, the junction kept 5 bases outside the gene matches. Germline CDR1 and CDR2: SGHNT and YYREEE (reference sequence). The CDR3 runs to 14 residues.

J is TRBJ1-2 and V is TRBV5-1; D is undetermined. Germline assignment: CDR1 SGHRS and CDR2 YFSETQ. Trimming removed 4 bases at V and 2 bases at J, with 18 bases between. This CDR3 is 16 amino acids long. CDR3 in DNA: TGCGCCAGCAGCGGCGTCGGCGAGTGGTTGAACTATGGCTACACCTTC. Translating it yields CASSGVGEWLNYGYTF.

The chain couples TRBV27 to TRBJ2-1; 9 nucleotides line up with TRBD2. The trim removed 5 bases at V and 9 bases at J, leaving 8 bases unmatched. This CDR3 contains 14 residues. CDR1 and CDR2 (germline): MNHEY, SMNVEV (reference sequence). The CDR3 loop is CASSPLAGAIEQFF. As DNA, the CDR3 is TGTGCCAGCAGTCCCTTAGCGGGGGCGATTGAGCAGTTCTTC.

The gene calls are TRBV19 and TRBJ1-1; D not resolved. The germline V and J ends were trimmed by 6 bases and 0 bases, with 11 bases remaining between them. The CDR3 runs 14 residues. Looked up from germline, CDR1 is LNHDA and CDR2 is SQIVND (reference sequence). In nucleotides, the CDR3 is TGTGCCAGTAGCCCTTATCTAATGAACACTGAAGCTTTCTTT. Translating gives CASSPYLMNTEAFF.

V gene TRBV19 combines with J gene TRBJ1-5; TRBD1 is a possible D gene (5 bases). Germline assignment: CDR1 LNHDA and CDR2 SQIVND (reference sequence). The CDR3 covers 11 residues. Trimming removed 4 bases at V and 9 bases at J, with 7 bases between. The CDR3 region is CASSNGGPQHF. The CDR3 coding sequence is TGTGCCAGTAGTAATGGGGGGCCCCAGCATTTT.

CDR3 DNA: TGTGCCAGCAGCTTAGATTGGACTAGCGGGGGGTCAGATACGCAGTATTTT. Protein sequence: CASSLDWTSGGSDTQYF. The gene calls are TRBV11-2 and TRBJ2-3; 14 positions agree with TRBD2. The CDR3 sequence is 17 residues long. The trim removed 0 bases at V and 4 bases at J, leaving 3 bases unmatched. Germline V lookup: CDR1 SGHAT, CDR2 FQNNGV.

The chain combines TRBV5-4 with TRBJ1-2, with 11 bases aligning to TRBD1. The CDR3 has 15 residues. The V gene end was trimmed by 5 bases and the J gene end by 8 bases; junction bases not matched to a gene: 11. The germline CDR1 and CDR2 sequences are SGHNT and YYREEE (reference sequence). The CDR3 here is CASSLAGQGARGYTF. The CDR3 DNA follows: TGTGCCAGCAGTCTTGCCGGACAGGGGGCGAGAGGCTACACCTTC. The full variable domain, rest sourced from reference TRBV5-4 and TRBJ1-2, is ETGVTQSPTHLIKTRGQQVTLRCSSQSGHNTVSWYQQALGQGPQFIFQYYREEENGRGNFPPRFSGLQFPNYSSELNVNALELDDSALYLCASSLAGQGARGYTFGSGTRLTVV.

This clone was recorded once. The chain recombines TRBV5-1 with TRBJ1-2, with TRBD1 matching 12 bases. J gave up 4 bases and V 0 bases, and 13 bases lay outside the gene matches. The CDR3 sequence is 19 residues long. CDR1 and CDR2 from the germline V gene are SGHRS and YFSETQ. For the CDR3, the DNA is TGCGCCAGCAGCTTGGCGCCAATGGGGACAGGGGGCAGTAGCTATGGCTACACCTTC. Translated: CASSLAPMGTGGSSYGYTF.

Only a few counts were recorded for this clone. The CDR3 sequence: CASSPRTINRGEQFF. CDR3 DNA sequence: TGTGCCAGTAGTCCTCGAACCATAAATCGGGGTGAGCAGTTCTTC. The V gene is TRBV19, the J gene TRBJ2-1; possibly TRBD2 for D (5 bases). Trimming cost V 5 bases and J 9 bases, with 20 bases left between them. Germline V gene data show CDR1 as LNHDA and CDR2 as SQIVND (reference sequence). The CDR3 covers 15 residues.

V is TRBV6-5 and J is TRBJ1-5, with 10 positions matching TRBD1. CDR1 is MNHEY, CDR2 SVGAGI, per germline. The CDR3 has 15 residues. The V segment lost 4 bases and the J segment 4 bases; nucleotides outside the gene matches: 4. The CDR3 region has the DNA TGTGCCAGCAGTTCCCGGACAGGGGGGAATCAGCCCCAGCATTTT. It specifies CASSSRTGGNQPQHF.

The V and J genes are TRBV28 and TRBJ1-4; 7 bases match TRBD1. In germline, CDR1 is MDHEN, CDR2 SYDVKM. This CDR3 is built from 12 residues. V shed 8 bases, J shed 10 bases, and the junction held 7 bases outside the gene matches. DNA of the CDR3: TGTGCCAGCTCGGACAGGCCCTTAAAACTGTTTTTT. Translation gives CASSDRPLKLFF.

The chain has TRBV2 and TRBJ2-7; D uncertain. V gave up 3 bases and J gave up 5 bases, with 14 bases separating them. Germline CDR1 reads SNHLY; CDR2 reads FYNNEI. The CDR3 has 14 residues. CDR3 sequence reads: CASSEQSLPNEQYF. The CDR3, as DNA: TGTGCCAGCAGTGAGCAGTCCTTGCCCAACGAGCAGTACTTC. The variable domain in full, with the rest retrieved from reference TRBV2 and TRBJ2-7, is EPEVTQTPSHQVTQMGQEVILRCVPISNHLYFYWYRQILGQKVEFLVSFYNNEISEKSEIFDDQFSVERPDGSNFTLKIRSTKLEDSAMYFCASSEQSLPNEQYFGPGTRLTVT.

The gene calls are TRBV5-8 and TRBJ2-4; D is unresolved. Trimming left V 3 bases short and J 0 bases short, with 13 bases between. Per the germline V gene, CDR1 is SGHTS and CDR2 is YDEGEE. This CDR3 comprises 16 residues. The CDR3 loop is CASSYSGVLAKNIQYF. The CDR3 DNA reads as TGTGCCAGCAGCTACTCTGGGGTACTAGCCAAAAACATTCAGTACTTC.

The J gene is TRBJ1-1, the V gene TRBV4-1, with 9 bases identical to TRBD1. CDR1 is MGHRA, CDR2 YSYEKL, per germline. This CDR3 spans 15 amino acids. V lost 5 bases, J lost 4 bases, and 8 bases stayed unmatched. The CDR3 is CASSGRTGAGTEAFF. In nucleotides, the CDR3 is TGCGCCAGCAGCGGACGGACAGGGGCGGGCACTGAAGCTTTCTTT.

The J gene is TRBJ1-2, the V gene TRBV7-2; D is perhaps TRBD1 (5 bases). Germline CDR1 is SGHTA and CDR2 is FQGNSA. Trimming removed 4 bases from V and 3 bases from J, with 15 bases in between. The CDR3 has 15 amino acids. The CDR3 is CASSSSWGSDYGYTF. CDR3 bases: TGTGCCAGCAGCTCCAGTTGGGGGTCTGACTATGGCTACACCTTC.

V is TRBV4-2 and J is TRBJ2-1; 12 positions match TRBD2. With 1 base clipped from V and 7 bases from J, the junction kept 8 bases outside the gene matches. CDR1 is LGHNA and CDR2 is YNFKEQ in the germline V gene. The CDR3 is 17 residues long. CDR3 nucleotide sequence: TGTGCCAGCAGCCAAGTCCTAGCGGGAGGGCCTGTGAATGAGCAGTTCTTC. Protein product: CASSQVLAGGPVNEQFF.

The rearrangement links TRBV10-1 to TRBJ1-1, with 9 bases fitting TRBD1. Trimming removed 1 base from V and 3 bases from J; junction bases left unmatched: 6. Germline V gives CDR1 WNHNN, CDR2 SYGVQD (reference sequence). The CDR3 is 16 residues long. For the CDR3, the DNA is TGCGCCAGCAGTGAGTTCGTGACAGGGGGGTACACTGAAGCTTTCTTT. It yields the protein CASSEFVTGGYTEAFF.

The V gene is TRBV28, the J gene TRBJ2-3, with D perhaps matching TRBD1 (7 bases). The V gene lost 3 bases and the J gene lost 2 bases, with 18 bases spanning the gap. The germline V gene has CDR1 MDHEN and CDR2 SYDVKM. This CDR3 has 17 amino acids. DNA of the CDR3: TGTGCCAGCAGTTTTCCCCCGGGGGACAGCACCACAGATACGCAGTATTTT. Its protein product is CASSFPPGDSTTDTQYF.

The chain recombines TRBV2 with TRBJ1-1; no reliable D call. This CDR3 has 14 residues. The V end was cut by 0 bases, the J end by 4 bases, with 9 bases between. Germline V CDR1 and CDR2: SNHLY, FYNNEI. The CDR3 loop reads CASSEAAGGTEAFF. The CDR3 DNA reads TGTGCCAGCAGTGAAGCGGCGGGTGGCACTGAAGCTTTCTTT.

The chain uses TRBV4-1 and TRBJ2-3; 8 bases are shared with TRBD2. The CDR3 has 17 amino acids. Germline V gives CDR1 MGHRA, CDR2 YSYEKL. With 2 bases clipped from V and 4 bases from J, the junction kept 11 bases outside the gene matches. The CDR3 nucleotides read TGCGCCAGCAGCCAACTGATTCGGGGGGGGCGCGCAGATACGCAGTATTTT. Encoded protein: CASSQLIRGGRADTQYF.

The chain couples TRBV6-4 to TRBJ2-1; D possibly matches TRBD1 or TRBD2 (5 bases each). Germline CDR1 and CDR2: MRHNA and SNTAGT. This CDR3 is built from 14 residues. V was trimmed by 5 bases and J by 7 bases, leaving 15 bases between them. The CDR3 sequence: CASSLNLEGNEQFF. The CDR3 DNA reads TGTGCCAGCAGTCTCAACCTCGAGGGGAATGAGCAGTTCTTC.

This chain links TRBV11-2 with TRBJ1-2; D is unresolved. The germline gives CDR1 SGHAT, CDR2 FQNNGV. Trimming took off 3 bases at V and 8 bases at J, with 7 bases between the two ends. The CDR3 has 11 residues. The CDR3 region has the DNA TGTGCCAGCAGCTTCTCGGGGGGCTACACCTTC. Protein: CASSFSGGYTF.

In this sample, this clone turned up once. The chain uses TRBV6-5 and TRBJ2-1; a weak D match, TRBD1 (5 bases). Germline V gene data show CDR1 as MNHEY and CDR2 as SVGAGI. With 2 bases removed from V and 5 bases from J, the gap between germline ends came to 10 bases. This CDR3 comprises 14 residues. The CDR3 spells CASSYRGSHNEQFF. The DNA of the CDR3 is TGTGCCAGCAGTTACAGGGGTTCCCACAATGAGCAGTTCTTC.

This clone came up a few times. V gene TRBV4-1 combines with J gene TRBJ1-6; possible D gene TRBD1, 6 bases. V was pared by 3 bases and J by 9 bases, with 21 bases between. Germline CDR1 and CDR2: MGHRA and YSYEKL. This CDR3 is built from 17 residues. CDR3 nucleotide sequence: TGCGCCAGCAGCCAGGGGATGCGGGGGGCTGGACTTTCACCCCTCCACTTT. It is translated as CASSQGMRGAGLSPLHF.